This T cell receptor (beta chain) derives from a study of CD8 T cells in Susac syndrome. RNA was extracted with the RNeasy kit, and a quantity of about 0.45 to 1 ug was reverse transcribed using random hexamers. The method of amplification for TCR beta CDR3 was immunoSEQ multiplex PCR, covering 54 Vbeta and 13 Jbeta. Via MiXCR, TCRdb re-called the immunoSEQ multiplex PCR reads, giving one row per CDR3 protein. The profile shows under 200,000 distinct CDR3 sequences, about 94% of them singletons. Germline V gives CDR1 LNHNV, CDR2 YYDKDF (reference sequence). This CDR3 has 17 residues. Deletions cut 1 base from V and 2 bases from J, with 17 bases between. From blood CD8+ and CD4+ T cells, TCR beta sequences were generated. Purification of the CD8+ and CD4+ T cells relied on negative isolation, and TEMRA cells underwent FACS enrichment.

The receptor comes from a human donor in good health. What was sequenced was CD4+ T cells from PBMCs. The rearrangement uses TRBV15 and TRBJ2-5; D is possibly TRBD2 (6 bases). The CDR3 coding sequence is TGTGCCACCAGCAGAGGAGGACAAGCGGGCGGACAAGAGACCCAGTACTTC. Translation gives CATSRGGQAGGQETQYF. The variable domain in full, with the rest retrieved from reference TRBV15 and TRBJ2-5, is DAMVIQNPRYQVTQFGKPVTLSCSQTLNHNVMYWYQQKSSQAPKLLFHYYDKDFNNEADTPDNFQSRRPNTSFCFLDIRSPGLGDTAMYLCATSRGGQAGGQETQYFGPGTRLLVL.